This is a list of T cell receptor beta chains from one sample in a study of control samples from healthy donors and cancer patients. Using immunoSEQ multiplex PCR, the repertoire was profiled, and TCRdb retains in-frame clones only, with some absent. The sample yields some 130,000 clones, more than 85% seen once. Sequencing input: PBMCs. The receptors originated from a man between 45 and 60 years old with head and neck cancer. Both conserved end residues are part of each CDR3. Each record gives: V gene, J gene, CDR3 protein.

V gene: TRBV10-3
J gene: TRBJ1-1
CDR3 protein: CAISEPTSGNTEAFF

V gene: TRBV19
J gene: TRBJ2-1
CDR3 protein: CASSVAGEQFF

V gene: TRBV9
J gene: TRBJ2-3
CDR3 protein: CASSDSRVGGPTDTQYF

V gene: TRBV18
J gene: TRBJ2-3
CDR3 protein: CASSPLSGAPERGRTDTQYF

V gene: TRBV24-1
J gene: TRBJ2-3
CDR3 protein: CATRVGGDTDTQYF

V gene: TRBV30
J gene: TRBJ2-2
CDR3 protein: CAWDNTGELFF

V gene: TRBV4-1
J gene: TRBJ1-4
CDR3 protein: CASSKGLMEKLFF

V gene: TRBV6-5
J gene: TRBJ1-1
CDR3 protein: CASRGPHANTEAFF

V gene: TRBV5-6
J gene: TRBJ2-2
CDR3 protein: CASSPVGFTGELFF

V gene: TRBV7-9
J gene: TRBJ2-7
CDR3 protein: CASSSHSNSYEQYF

V gene: TRBV3-1/TRBV3-2
J gene: TRBJ1-4
CDR3 protein: CASSQARLNEKLFF

V gene: TRBV6-5
J gene: TRBJ1-6
CDR3 protein: CASKEFNSPLHF

V gene: TRBV5-4
J gene: TRBJ1-4
CDR3 protein: CASSRQGTNEKLFF

V gene: TRBV3-1/TRBV3-2
J gene: TRBJ2-1
CDR3 protein: CASSQTDNEQFF

V gene: TRBV18
J gene: TRBJ2-3
CDR3 protein: CASSPGQGADTQYF

V gene: TRBV7-2
J gene: TRBJ2-7
CDR3 protein: CASSLDGTRREQYF

V gene: TRBV3-1/TRBV3-2
J gene: TRBJ2-1
CDR3 protein: CASSRSGTVYRYEQFF

V gene: TRBV19
J gene: TRBJ2-7
CDR3 protein: CASSSGTGSFVEQYF

V gene: TRBV6-5
J gene: TRBJ1-1
CDR3 protein: CASSKLGDTEAFF

V gene: TRBV5-4
J gene: TRBJ1-1
CDR3 protein: CASSLKGTEAFF

V gene: TRBV2
J gene: TRBJ2-1
CDR3 protein: CASSDRSGTYNEQFF

V gene: TRBV28
J gene: TRBJ2-1
CDR3 protein: CASRDGGATYNEQFF

V gene: TRBV6-4
J gene: TRBJ2-3
CDR3 protein: CASSDQQGDTQYF

V gene: TRBV9
J gene: TRBJ2-1
CDR3 protein: CASSVEIGRSNEQFF